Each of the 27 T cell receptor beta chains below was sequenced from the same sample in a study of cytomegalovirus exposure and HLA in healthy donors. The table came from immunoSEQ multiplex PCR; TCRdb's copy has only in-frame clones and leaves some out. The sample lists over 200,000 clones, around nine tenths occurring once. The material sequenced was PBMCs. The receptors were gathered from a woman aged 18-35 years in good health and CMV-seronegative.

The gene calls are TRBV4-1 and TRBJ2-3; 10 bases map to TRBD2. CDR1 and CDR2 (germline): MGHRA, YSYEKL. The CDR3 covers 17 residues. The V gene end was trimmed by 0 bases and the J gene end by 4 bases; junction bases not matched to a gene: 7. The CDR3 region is CASSQDASGRYADTQYF. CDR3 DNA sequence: TGCGCCAGCAGCCAAGACGCTAGCGGGAGATACGCAGATACGCAGTATTTT.

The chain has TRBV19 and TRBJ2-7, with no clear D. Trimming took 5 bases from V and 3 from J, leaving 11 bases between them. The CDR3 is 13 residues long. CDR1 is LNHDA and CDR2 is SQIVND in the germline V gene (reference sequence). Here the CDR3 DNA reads TGTGCCAGTAGTTCAGGCCCGAACTACGAGCAGTACTTC. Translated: CASSSGPNYEQYF.

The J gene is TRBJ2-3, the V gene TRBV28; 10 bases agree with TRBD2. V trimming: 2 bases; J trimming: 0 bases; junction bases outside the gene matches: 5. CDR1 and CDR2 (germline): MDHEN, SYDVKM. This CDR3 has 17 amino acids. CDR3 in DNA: TGTGCCAGCAGTTTACATCTAGCGGGAGTGAGCACAGATACGCAGTATTTT. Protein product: CASSLHLAGVSTDTQYF.

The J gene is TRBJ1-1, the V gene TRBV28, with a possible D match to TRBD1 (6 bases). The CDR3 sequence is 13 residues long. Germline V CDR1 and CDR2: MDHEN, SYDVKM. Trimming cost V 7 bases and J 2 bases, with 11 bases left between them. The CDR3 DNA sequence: TGTGCCAGCAAACGGGGGGCCAACACTGAAGCTTTCTTT. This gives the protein CASKRGANTEAFF.

CDR3 protein: CASSFGGSQNEQYF. In nucleotides, the CDR3 is TGTGCCAGCAGCTTTGGAGGGAGTCAGAACGAGCAGTACTTC. The chain joins TRBV7-9 to TRBJ2-7; tentative D call: TRBD2 (6 bases). Trimming removed 3 bases at V and 5 bases at J, with 14 bases between. CDR3 length: 14 amino acids. Germline V CDR1 and CDR2: SEHNR, FQNEAQ (reference sequence).

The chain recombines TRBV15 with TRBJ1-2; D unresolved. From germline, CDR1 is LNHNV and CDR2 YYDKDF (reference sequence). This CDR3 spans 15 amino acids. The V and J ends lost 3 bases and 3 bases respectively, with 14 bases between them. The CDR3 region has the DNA TGTGCCACCAGCAGCCGACACTTCCCTGACTATGGCTACACCTTC. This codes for CATSSRHFPDYGYTF. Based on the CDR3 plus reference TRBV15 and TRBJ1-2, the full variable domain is DAMVIQNPRYQVTQFGKPVTLSCSQTLNHNVMYWYQQKSSQAPKLLFHYYDKDFNNEADTPDNFQSRRPNTSFCFLDIRSPGLGDTAMYLCATSSRHFPDYGYTFGSGTRLTVV.

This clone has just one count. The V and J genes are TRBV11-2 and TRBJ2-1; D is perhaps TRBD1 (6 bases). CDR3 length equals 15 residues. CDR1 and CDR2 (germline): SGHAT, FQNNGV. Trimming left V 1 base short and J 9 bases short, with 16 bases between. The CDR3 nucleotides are TGTGCCAGCAGCTTAGGAGGTTTTGGGGGCGGTGAGCAGTTCTTC. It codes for CASSLGGFGGGEQFF.

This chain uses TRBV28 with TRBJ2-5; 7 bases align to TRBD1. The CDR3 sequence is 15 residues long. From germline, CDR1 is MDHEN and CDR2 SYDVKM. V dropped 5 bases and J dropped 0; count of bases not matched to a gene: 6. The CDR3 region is CASSPGTEYQETQYF. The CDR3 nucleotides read TGTGCCAGCAGTCCCGGGACAGAGTACCAAGAGACCCAGTACTTC.

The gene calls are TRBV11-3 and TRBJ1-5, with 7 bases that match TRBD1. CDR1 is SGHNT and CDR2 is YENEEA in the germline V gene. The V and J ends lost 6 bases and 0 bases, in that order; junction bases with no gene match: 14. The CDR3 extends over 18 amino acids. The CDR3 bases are TGTGCCAGCAGTTTTGACAGGGCAAAGACGTATAGCAATCAGCCCCAGCATTTT. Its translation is CASSFDRAKTYSNQPQHF.

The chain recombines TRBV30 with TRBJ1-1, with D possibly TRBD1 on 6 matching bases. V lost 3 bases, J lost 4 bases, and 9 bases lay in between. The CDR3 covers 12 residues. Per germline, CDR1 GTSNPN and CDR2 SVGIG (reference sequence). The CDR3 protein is CAWSRGGTEAFF. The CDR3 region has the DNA TGTGCCTGGAGCAGGGGCGGCACTGAAGCTTTCTTT. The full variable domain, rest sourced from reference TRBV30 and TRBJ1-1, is SQTIHQWPATLVQPVGSPLSLECTVEGTSNPNLYWYRQAAGRGLQLLFYSVGIGQISSEVPQNLSASRPQDRQFILSSKKLLLSDSGFYLCAWSRGGTEAFFGQGTRLTVV.

CDR3 DNA: TGTGCCAGCCGCTCTTTGAGCGAGCAGTTCTTC. This encodes CASRSLSEQFF. The rearrangement uses TRBV7-2 and TRBJ2-1; no reliable D call. The germline V gene encodes CDR1 SGHTA and CDR2 FQGNSA. Trimming took off 8 bases at V and 10 bases at J, with 12 bases between the two ends. The CDR3 consists of 11 residues.

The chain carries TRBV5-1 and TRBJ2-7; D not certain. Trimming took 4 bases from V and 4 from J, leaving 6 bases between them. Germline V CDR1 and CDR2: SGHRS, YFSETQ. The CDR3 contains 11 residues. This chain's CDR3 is CASSEAYEQYF. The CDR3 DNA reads TGCGCCAGCAGCGAGGCTTACGAGCAGTACTTC.

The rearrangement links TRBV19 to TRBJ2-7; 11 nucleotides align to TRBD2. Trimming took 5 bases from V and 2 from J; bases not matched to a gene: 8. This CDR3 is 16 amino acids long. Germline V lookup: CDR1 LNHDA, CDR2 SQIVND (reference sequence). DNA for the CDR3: TGTGCCAGTAGTCCTTTAGGGGGACTAGCGGCCTACGAGCAGTACTTC. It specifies CASSPLGGLAAYEQYF.

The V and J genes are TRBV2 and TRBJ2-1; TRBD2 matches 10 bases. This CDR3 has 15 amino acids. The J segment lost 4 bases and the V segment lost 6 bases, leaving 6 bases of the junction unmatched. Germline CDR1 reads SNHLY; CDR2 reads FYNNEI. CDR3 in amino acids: CASREREGSYNEQFF. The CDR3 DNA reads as TGTGCCAGCAGGGAGCGGGAGGGCAGTTACAATGAGCAGTTCTTC.

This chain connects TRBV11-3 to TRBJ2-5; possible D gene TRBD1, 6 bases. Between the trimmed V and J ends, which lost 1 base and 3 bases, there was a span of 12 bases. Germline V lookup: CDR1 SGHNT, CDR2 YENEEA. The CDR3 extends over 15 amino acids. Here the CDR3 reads CASSLVGRGEETQYF. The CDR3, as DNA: TGTGCCAGCAGCTTAGTGGGCAGGGGAGAAGAGACCCAGTACTTC.

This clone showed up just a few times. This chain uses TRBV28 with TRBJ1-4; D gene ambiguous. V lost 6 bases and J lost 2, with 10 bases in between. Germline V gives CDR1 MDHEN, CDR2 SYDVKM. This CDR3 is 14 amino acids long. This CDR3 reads CASSTGSTNEKLFF. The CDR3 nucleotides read TGTGCCAGCAGCACCGGTTCTACTAATGAAAAACTGTTTTTT. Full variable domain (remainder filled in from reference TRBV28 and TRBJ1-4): DVKVTQSSRYLVKRTGEKVFLECVQDMDHENMFWYRQDPGLGLRLIYFSYDVKMKEKGDIPEGYSVSREKKERFSLILESASTNQTSMYLCASSTGSTNEKLFFGSGTQLSVL.

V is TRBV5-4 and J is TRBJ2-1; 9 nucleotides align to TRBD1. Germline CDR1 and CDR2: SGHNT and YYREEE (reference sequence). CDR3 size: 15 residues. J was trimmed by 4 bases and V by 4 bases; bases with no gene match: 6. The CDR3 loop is CASSPPGTGYNEQFF. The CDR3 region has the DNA TGTGCCAGCAGCCCCCCCGGGACAGGGTACAATGAGCAGTTCTTC.

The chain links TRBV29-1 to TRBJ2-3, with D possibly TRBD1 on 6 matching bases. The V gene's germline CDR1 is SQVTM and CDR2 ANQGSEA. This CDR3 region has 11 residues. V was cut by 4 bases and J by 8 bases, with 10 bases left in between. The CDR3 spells CSVGAGATQYF. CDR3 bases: TGCAGCGTTGGGGCAGGGGCTACGCAGTATTTT.

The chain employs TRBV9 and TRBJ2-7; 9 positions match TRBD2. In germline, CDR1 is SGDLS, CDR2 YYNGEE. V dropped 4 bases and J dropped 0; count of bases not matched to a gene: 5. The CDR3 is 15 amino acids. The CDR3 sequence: CASSPTSGSSYEQYF. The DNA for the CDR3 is TGTGCCAGCAGCCCAACTAGCGGGTCCTCCTACGAGCAGTACTTC. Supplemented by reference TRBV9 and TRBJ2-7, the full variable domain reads DSGVTQTPKHLITATGQRVTLRCSPRSGDLSVYWYQQSLDQGLQFLIQYYNGEERAKGNILERFSAQQFPDLHSELNLSSLELGDSALYFCASSPTSGSSYEQYFGPGTRLTVT.

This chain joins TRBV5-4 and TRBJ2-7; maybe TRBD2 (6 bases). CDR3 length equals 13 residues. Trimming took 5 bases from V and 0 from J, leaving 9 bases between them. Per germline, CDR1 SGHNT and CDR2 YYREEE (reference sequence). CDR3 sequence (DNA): TGTGCCAGCAGACCCGGGAGCTCCTACGAGCAGTACTTC. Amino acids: CASRPGSSYEQYF. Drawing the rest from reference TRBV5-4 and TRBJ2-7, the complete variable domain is ETGVTQSPTHLIKTRGQQVTLRCSSQSGHNTVSWYQQALGQGPQFIFQYYREEENGRGNFPPRFSGLQFPNYSSELNVNALELDDSALYLCASRPGSSYEQYFGPGTRLTVT.

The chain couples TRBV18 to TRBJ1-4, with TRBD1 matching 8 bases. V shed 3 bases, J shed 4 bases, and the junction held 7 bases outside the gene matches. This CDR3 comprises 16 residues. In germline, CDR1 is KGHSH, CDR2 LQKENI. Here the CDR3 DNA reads TGTGCCAGCTCACCTTTCGACAGGGGAAGTAATGAAAAACTGTTTTTT. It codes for CASSPFDRGSNEKLFF. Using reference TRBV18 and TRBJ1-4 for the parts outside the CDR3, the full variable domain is NAGVMQNPRHLVRRRGQEARLRCSPMKGHSHVYWYRQLPEEGLKFMVYLQKENIIDESGMPKERFSAEFPKEGPSILRIQQVVRGDSAAYFCASSPFDRGSNEKLFFGSGTQLSVL.

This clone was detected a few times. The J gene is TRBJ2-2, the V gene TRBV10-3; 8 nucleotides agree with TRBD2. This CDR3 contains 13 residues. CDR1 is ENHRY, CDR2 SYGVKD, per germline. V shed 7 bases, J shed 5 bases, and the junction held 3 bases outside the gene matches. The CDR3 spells CAIKRESTGELFF. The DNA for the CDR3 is TGTGCCATCAAGCGGGAGAGTACCGGGGAGCTGTTTTTT.

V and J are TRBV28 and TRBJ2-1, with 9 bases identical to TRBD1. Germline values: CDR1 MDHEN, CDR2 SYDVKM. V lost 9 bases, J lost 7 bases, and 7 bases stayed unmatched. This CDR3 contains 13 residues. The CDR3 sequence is CASGDRVRNEQFF. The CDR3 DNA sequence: TGTGCCAGTGGGGACAGGGTAAGAAATGAGCAGTTCTTC.

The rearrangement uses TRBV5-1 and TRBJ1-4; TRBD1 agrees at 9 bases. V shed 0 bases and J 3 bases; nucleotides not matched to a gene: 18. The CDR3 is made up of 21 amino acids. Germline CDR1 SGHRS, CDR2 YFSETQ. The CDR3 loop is CASSLVVFGDREGLANEKLFF. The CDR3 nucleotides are TGCGCCAGCAGCTTGGTGGTCTTTGGGGACAGGGAAGGATTGGCTAATGAAAAACTGTTTTTT.

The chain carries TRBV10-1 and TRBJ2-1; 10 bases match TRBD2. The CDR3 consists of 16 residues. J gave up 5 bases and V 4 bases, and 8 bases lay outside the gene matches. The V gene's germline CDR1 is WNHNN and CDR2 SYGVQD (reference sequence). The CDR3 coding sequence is TGCGCCAGCAGTGGACAAACTAGCGGGGCCAACAATGAGCAGTTCTTC. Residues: CASSGQTSGANNEQFF.

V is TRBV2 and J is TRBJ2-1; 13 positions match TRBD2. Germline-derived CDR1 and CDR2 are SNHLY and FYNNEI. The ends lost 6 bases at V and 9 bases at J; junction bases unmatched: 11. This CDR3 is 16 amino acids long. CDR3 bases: TGTGCCAGCAGCCCGACGGGACTAGCGGGATTCAGTGAGCAGTTCTTC. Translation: CASSPTGLAGFSEQFF. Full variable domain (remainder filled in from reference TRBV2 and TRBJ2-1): EPEVTQTPSHQVTQMGQEVILRCVPISNHLYFYWYRQILGQKVEFLVSFYNNEISEKSEIFDDQFSVERPDGSNFTLKIRSTKLEDSAMYFCASSPTGLAGFSEQFFGPGTRLTVL.

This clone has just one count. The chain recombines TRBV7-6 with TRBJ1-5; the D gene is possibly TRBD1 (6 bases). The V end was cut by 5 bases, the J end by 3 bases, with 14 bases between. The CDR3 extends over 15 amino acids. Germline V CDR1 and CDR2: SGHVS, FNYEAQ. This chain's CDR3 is CASSPFRGPNQPQHF. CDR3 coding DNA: TGTGCCAGCAGCCCTTTCAGGGGCCCCAATCAGCCCCAGCATTTT.